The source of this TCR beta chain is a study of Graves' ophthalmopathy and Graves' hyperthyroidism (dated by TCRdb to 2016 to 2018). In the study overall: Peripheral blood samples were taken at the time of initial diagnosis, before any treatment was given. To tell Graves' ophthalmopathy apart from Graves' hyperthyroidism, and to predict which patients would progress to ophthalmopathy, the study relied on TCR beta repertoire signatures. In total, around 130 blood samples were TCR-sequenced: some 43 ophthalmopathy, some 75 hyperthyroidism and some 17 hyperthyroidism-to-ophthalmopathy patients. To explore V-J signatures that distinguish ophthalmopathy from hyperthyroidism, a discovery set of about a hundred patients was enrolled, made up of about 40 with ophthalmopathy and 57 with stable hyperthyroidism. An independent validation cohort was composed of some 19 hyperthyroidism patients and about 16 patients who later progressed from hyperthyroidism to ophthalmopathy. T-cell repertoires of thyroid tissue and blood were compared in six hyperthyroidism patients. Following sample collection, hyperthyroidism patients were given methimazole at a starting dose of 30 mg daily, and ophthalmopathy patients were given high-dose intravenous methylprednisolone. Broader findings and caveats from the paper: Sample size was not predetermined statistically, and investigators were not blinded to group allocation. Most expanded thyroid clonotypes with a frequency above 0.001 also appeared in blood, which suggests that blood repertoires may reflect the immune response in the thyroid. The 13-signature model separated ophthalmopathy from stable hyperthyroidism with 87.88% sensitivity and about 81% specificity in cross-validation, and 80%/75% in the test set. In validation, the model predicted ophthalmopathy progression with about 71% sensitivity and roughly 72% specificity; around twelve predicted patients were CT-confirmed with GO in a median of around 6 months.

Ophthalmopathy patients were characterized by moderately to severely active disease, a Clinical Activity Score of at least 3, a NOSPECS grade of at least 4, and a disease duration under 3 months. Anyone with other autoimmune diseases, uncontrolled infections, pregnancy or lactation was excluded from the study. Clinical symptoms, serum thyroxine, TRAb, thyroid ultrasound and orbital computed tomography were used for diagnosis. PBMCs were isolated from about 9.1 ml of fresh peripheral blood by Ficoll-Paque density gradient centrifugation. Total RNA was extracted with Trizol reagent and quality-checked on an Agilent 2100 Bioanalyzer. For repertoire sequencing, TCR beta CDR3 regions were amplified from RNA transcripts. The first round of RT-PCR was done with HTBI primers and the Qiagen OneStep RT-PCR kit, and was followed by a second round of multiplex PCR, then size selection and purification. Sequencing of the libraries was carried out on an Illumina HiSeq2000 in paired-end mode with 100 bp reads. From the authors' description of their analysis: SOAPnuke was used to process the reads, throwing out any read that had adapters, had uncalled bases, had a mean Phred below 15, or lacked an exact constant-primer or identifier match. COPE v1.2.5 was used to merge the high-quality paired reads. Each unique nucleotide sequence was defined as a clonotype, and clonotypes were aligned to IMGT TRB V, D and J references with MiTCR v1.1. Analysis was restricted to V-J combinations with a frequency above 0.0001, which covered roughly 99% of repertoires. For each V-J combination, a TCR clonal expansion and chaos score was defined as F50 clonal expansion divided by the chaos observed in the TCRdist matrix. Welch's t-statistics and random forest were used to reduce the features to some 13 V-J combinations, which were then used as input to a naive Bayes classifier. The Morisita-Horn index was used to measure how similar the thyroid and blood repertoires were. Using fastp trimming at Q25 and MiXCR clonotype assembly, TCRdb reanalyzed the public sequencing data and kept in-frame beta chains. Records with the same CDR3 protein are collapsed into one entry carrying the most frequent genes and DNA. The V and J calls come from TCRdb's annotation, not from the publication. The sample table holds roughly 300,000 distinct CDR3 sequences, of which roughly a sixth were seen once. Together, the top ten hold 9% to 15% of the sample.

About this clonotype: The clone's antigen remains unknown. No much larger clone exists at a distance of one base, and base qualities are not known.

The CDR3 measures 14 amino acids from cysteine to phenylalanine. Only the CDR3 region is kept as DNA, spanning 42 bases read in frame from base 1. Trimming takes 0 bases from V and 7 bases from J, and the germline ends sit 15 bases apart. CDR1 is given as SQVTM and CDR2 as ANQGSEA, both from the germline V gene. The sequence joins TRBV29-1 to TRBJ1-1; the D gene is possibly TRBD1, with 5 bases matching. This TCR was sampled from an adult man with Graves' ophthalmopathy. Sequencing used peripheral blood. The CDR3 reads CSVEEWAGAGEAFF. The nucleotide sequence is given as TGCAGCGTTGAAGAATGGGCCGGGGCGGGTGAAGCTTTCTTT.